Detailed here is one T cell receptor (beta chain). This clonotype appeared many times. Its antigen specificity is not known. No much larger clone is present one base from it, and per-base qualities are unavailable. The data derive from a study of T-cell reconstitution after alpha-beta-depleted transplantation in children listed by TCRdb under 2016. Background for the entire study: Using TCR repertoire profiling, the study followed T-cell immune reconstitution in a quantitative way in children after TCRalphabeta/CD19-depleted allogeneic hematopoietic cell transplantation.

Library construction relied on PCR. Sequencer: Illumina HiSeq 2500. Molecular barcoding was employed in the preparation of TCR libraries, with unique molecular identifiers being used to normalize TCRbeta repertoire quantification. The raw public reads went through TCRdb reprocessing: fastp at Q25, MiXCR clone calling, in-frame beta chains kept. Rows merge per CDR3 protein into single entries with the most common DNA and genes. This sample is represented by around 670,000 distinct CDR3 sequences; 10% to 15% of them were singletons. Of the sample, 0.65% to 0.9% is held by the ten largest clones. The CDR3 measures 14 amino acids from cysteine to phenylalanine. This entry keeps only the CDR3 DNA: 42 bases, framed from base 1. CDR1 SGHRS and CDR2 YFSETQ are derived from the germline V gene. The V end loses 6 bases and the J end loses 8 bases, and a stretch of 18 bases separates them. Reading the label with the study, this specimen's treatment or condition is: allogeneic hematopoietic cell transplantation with graft depleted of TCRalphabeta T cells and CD19 B cells. Transplant recipients were children who received TCRalphabeta/CD19-depleted allogeneic hematopoietic cell grafts.

Study-wide conclusions, independent of this receptor: Over subsequent months, a decline in hyperexpanded clone frequencies was noted, and after one year, T-cell counts and TCRbeta diversity were mostly ascribed to newly produced T cells. In some patients, the high TCRbeta diversity seen at day 60 was put down to recipient T cells and intrathymic progenitors that had survived conditioning. Apparently early alphabetaT-cell count recovery about two months after transplant reportedly relied on only several hundred rapidly expanded clones derived from non-depleted graft cells.

Sequences were derived from PBMCs, sampled before TCRalphabeta/CD19-depleted stem cell transplant. The clonotype was recovered from a girl between 2 and 10 years old with congenital amegakaryocytic thrombocytopenia, due to receive a stem cell transplant. The sequence joins TRBV5-1 to TRBJ2-1; the D gene cannot be resolved beyond TRBD1 or TRBD2, each matching 5 bases. The nucleotides are TGCGCCAGCACCCAAGAGAGGGGTATCGATGAGCAGTTCTTC. This codes for CASTQERGIDEQFF. The variable domain in full, with residues beyond the CDR3 obtained from the reference TRBV5-1 and TRBJ2-1 genes, is KAGVTQTPRYLIKTRGQQVTLSCSPISGHRSVSWYQQTPGQGLQFLFEYFSETQRNKGNFPGRFSGRQFSNSRSEMNVSTLELGDSALYLCASTQERGIDEQFFGPGTRLTVL.